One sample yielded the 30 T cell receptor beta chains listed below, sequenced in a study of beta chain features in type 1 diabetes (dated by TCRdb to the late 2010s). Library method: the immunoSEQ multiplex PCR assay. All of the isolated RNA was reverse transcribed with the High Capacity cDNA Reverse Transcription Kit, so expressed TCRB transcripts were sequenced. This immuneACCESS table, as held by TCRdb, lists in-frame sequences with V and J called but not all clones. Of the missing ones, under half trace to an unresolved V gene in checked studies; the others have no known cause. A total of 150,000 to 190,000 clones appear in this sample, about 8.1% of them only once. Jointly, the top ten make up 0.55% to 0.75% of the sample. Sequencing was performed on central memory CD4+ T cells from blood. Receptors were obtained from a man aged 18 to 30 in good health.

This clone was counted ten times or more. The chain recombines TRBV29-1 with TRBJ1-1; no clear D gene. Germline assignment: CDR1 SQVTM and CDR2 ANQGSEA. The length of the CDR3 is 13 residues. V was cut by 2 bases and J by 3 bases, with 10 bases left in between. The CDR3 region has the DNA TGCAGCGTTGAACGGGCGGGGTACACTGAAGCTTTCTTT. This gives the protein CSVERAGYTEAFF. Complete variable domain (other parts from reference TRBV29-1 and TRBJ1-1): SAVISQKPSRDICQRGTSLTIQCQVDSQVTMMFWYRQQPGQSLTLIATANQGSEATYESGFVIDKFPISRPNLTFSTLTVSNMSPEDSSIYLCSVERAGYTEAFFGQGTRLTVV.

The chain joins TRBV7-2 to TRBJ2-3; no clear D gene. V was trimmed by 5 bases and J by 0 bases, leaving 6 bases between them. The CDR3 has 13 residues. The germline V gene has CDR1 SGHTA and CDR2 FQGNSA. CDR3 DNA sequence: TGTGCCAGCAGCCCAACTAGCACAGATACGCAGTATTTT. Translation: CASSPTSTDTQYF.

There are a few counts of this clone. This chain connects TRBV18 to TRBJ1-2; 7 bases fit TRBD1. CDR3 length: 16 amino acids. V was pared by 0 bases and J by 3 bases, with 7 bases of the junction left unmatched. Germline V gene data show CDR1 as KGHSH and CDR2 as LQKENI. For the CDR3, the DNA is TGTGCCAGCTCACCACCCTCAGGGGGGAGCGACTATGGCTACACCTTC. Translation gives CASSPPSGGSDYGYTF.

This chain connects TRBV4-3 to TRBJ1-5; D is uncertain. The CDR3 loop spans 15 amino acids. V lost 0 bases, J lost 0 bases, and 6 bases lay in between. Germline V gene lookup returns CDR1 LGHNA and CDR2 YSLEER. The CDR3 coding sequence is TGCGCCAGCAGCCAAGATGGGCGTAGCAATCAGCCCCAGCATTTT. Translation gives CASSQDGRSNQPQHF.

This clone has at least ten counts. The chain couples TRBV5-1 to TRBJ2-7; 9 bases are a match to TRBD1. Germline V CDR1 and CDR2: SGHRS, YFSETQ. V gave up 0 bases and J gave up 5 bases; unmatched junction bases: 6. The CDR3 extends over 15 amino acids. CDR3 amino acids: CASSLVGQGRDEQYF. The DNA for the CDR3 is TGCGCCAGCAGCTTGGTGGGACAGGGAAGGGACGAGCAGTACTTC. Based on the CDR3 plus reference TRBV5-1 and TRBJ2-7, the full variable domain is KAGVTQTPRYLIKTRGQQVTLSCSPISGHRSVSWYQQTPGQGLQFLFEYFSETQRNKGNFPGRFSGRQFSNSRSEMNVSTLELGDSALYLCASSLVGQGRDEQYFGPGTRLTVT.

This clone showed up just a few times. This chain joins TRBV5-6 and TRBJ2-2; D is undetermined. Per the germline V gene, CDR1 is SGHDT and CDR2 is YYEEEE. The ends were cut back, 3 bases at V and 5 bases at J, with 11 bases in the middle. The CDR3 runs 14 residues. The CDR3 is CASSYTSMTGELFF. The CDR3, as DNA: TGTGCCAGCAGCTACACCTCGATGACCGGGGAGCTGTTTTTT.

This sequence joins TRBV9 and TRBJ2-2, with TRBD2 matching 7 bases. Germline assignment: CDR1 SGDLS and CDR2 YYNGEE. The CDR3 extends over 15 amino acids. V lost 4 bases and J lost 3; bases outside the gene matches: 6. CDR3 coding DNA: TGTGCCAGCAGCAAAAGCGGGGCCGACACCGGGGAGCTGTTTTTT. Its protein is CASSKSGADTGELFF.

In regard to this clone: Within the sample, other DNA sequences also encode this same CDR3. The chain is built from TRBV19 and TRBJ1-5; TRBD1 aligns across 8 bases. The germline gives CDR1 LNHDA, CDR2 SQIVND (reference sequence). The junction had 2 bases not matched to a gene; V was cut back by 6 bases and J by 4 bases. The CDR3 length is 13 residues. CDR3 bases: TGTGCCAGTAGCCGACAGGGGAATCAGCCCCAGCATTTT. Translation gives CASSRQGNQPQHF. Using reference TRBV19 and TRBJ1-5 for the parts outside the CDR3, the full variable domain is DGGITQSPKYLFRKEGQNVTLSCEQNLNHDAMYWYRQDPGQGLRLIYYSQIVNDFQKGDIAEGYSVSREKKESFPLTVTSAQKNPTAFYLCASSRQGNQPQHFGDGTRLSIL.

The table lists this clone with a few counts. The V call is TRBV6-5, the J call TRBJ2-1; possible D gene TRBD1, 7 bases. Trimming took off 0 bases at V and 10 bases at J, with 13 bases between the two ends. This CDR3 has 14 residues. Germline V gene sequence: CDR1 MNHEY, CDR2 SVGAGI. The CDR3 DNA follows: TGTGCCAGCAGTTACTCGCGGGACAGAAGGGAGCAGTTCTTC. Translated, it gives CASSYSRDRREQFF.

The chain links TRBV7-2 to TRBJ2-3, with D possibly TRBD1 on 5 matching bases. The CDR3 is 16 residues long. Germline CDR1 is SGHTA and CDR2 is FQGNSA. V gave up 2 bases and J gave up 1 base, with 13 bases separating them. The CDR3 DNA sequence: TGTGCCAGCAGCTTAAACGCTGGGGCTGGCACAGATACGCAGTATTTT. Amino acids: CASSLNAGAGTDTQYF.

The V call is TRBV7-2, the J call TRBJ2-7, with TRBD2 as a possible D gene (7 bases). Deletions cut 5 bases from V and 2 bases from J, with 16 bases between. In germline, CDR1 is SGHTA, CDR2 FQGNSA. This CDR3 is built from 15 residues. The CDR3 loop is CASSGGGQVTYEQYF. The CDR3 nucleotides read TGTGCCAGCAGCGGGGGGGGGCAGGTAACCTACGAGCAGTACTTC.

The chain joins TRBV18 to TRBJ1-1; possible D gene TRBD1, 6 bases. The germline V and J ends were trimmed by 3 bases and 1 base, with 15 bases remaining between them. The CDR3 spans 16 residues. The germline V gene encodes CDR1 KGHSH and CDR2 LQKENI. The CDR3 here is CASSPRDKTTNTEAFF. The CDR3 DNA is TGTGCCAGCTCACCCAGGGACAAGACAACGAACACTGAAGCTTTCTTT.

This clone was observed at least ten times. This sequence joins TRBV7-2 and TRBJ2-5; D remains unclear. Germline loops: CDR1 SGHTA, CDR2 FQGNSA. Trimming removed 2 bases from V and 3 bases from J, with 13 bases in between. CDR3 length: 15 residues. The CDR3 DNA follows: TGTGCCAGCAGCTTACCGAGAAGAGGAAAAGAGACCCAGTACTTC. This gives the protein CASSLPRRGKETQYF.

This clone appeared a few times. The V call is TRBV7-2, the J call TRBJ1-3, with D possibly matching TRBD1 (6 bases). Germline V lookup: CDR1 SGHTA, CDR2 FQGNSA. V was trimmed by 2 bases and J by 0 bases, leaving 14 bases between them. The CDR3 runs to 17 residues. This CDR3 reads CASSLTVAGDSGNTIYF. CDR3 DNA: TGTGCCAGCAGCTTAACTGTTGCAGGGGACTCTGGAAACACCATATATTTT.

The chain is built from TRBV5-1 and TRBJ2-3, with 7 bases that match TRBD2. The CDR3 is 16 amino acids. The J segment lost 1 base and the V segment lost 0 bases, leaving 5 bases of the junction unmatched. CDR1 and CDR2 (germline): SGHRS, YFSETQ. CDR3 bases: TGCGCCAGCAGCTTGGGTAGCGGGTTACGCACAGATACGCAGTATTTT. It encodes CASSLGSGLRTDTQYF.

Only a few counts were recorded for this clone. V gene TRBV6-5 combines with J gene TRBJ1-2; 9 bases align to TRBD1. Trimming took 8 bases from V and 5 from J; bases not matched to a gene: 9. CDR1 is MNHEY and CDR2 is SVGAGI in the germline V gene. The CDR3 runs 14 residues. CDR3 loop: CASGEDRGVYGYTF. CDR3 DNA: TGTGCCAGCGGGGAGGACAGGGGCGTATATGGCTACACCTTC.

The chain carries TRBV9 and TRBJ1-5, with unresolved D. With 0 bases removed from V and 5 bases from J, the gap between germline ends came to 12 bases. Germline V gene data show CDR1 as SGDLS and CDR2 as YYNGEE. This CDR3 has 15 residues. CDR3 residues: CASSVDGSHHQPQHF. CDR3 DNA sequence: TGTGCCAGCAGCGTAGATGGGAGCCACCATCAGCCCCAGCATTTT.

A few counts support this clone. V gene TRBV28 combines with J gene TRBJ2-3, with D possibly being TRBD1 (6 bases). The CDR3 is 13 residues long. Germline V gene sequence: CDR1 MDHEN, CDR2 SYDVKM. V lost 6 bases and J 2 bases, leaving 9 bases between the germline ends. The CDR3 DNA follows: TGTGCCAGCAGGGACAGCCTCACAGATACGCAGTATTTT. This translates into CASRDSLTDTQYF.

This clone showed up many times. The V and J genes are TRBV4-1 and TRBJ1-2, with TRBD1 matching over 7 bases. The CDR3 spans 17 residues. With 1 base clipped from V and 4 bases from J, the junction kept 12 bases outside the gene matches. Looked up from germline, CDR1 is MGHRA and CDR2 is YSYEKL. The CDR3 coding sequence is TGCGCCAGCAGCCAAGGGGGTAGGGGGCGAAGCGGCTATGGCTACACCTTC. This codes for CASSQGGRGRSGYGYTF.

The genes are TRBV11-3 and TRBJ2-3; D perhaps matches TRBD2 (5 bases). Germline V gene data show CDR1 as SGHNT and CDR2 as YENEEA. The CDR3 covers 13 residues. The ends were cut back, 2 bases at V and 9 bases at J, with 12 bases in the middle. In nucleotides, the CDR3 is TGTGCCAGCAGCTTACGCGGCGGGCTAACGCAGTATTTT. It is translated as CASSLRGGLTQYF. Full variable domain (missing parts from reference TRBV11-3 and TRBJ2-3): EAGVVQSPRYKIIEKKQPVAFWCNPISGHNTLYWYLQNLGQGPELLIRYENEEAVDDSQLPKDRFSAERLKGVDSTLKIQPAELGDSAVYLCASSLRGGLTQYFGPGTRLTVL.

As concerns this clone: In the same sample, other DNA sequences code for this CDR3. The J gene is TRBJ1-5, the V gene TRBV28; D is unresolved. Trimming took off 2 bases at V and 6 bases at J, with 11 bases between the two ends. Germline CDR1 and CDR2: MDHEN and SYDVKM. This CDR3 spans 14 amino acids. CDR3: CASSLGQSRQPQHF. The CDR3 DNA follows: TGTGCCAGCAGTTTAGGCCAAAGTCGTCAGCCCCAGCATTTT. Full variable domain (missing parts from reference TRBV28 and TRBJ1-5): DVKVTQSSRYLVKRTGEKVFLECVQDMDHENMFWYRQDPGLGLRLIYFSYDVKMKEKGDIPEGYSVSREKKERFSLILESASTNQTSMYLCASSLGQSRQPQHFGDGTRLSIL.

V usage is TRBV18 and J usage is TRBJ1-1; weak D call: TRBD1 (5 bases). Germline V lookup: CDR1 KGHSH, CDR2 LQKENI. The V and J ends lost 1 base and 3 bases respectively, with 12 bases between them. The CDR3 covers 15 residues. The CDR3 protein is CASSPLTDSHTEAFF. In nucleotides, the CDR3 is TGTGCCAGCTCACCACTTACCGACAGCCACACTGAAGCTTTCTTT.

CDR3 in amino acids: CASSISSVMETQYF. Written as DNA, the CDR3 is TGTGCCAGTAGTATATCATCGGTTATGGAGACCCAGTACTTC. The V call is TRBV19, the J call TRBJ2-5; D gene uncertain. CDR1 is LNHDA and CDR2 is SQIVND in the germline V gene (reference sequence). Trimming shortened V by 2 bases and J by 5 bases, and 12 bases separated the two germline ends. The CDR3 is 14 residues long.

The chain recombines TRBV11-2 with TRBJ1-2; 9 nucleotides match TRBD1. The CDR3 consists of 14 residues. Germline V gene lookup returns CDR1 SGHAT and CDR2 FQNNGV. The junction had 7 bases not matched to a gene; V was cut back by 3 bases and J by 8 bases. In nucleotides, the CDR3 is TGTGCCAGCAGCTTCGCACAGGGGGCTGGAGGCTACACCTTC. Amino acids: CASSFAQGAGGYTF.

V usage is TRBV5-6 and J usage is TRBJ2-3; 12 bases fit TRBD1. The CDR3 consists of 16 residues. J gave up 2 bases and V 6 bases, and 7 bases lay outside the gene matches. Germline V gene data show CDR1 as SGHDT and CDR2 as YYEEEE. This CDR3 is CASTAGTGGFTDTQYF. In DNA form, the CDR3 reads TGTGCCAGCACCGCGGGGACAGGGGGCTTCACAGATACGCAGTATTTT.

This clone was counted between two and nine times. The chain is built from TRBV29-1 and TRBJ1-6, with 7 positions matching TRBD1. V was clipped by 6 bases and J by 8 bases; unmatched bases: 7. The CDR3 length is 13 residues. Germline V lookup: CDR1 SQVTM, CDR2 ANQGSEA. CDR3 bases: TGCAGCGTCGGGACAGATAAAGATTCACCCCTCCACTTT. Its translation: CSVGTDKDSPLHF.

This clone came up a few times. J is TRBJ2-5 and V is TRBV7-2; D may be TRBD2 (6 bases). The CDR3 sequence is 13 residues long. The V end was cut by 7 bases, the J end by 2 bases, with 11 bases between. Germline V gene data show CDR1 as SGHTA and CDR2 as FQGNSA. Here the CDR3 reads CASKRGRQETQYF. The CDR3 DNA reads TGTGCCAGCAAAAGAGGGAGGCAAGAGACCCAGTACTTC. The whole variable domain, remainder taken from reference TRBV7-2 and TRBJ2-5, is GAGVSQSPSNKVTEKGKDVELRCDPISGHTALYWYRQSLGQGLEFLIYFQGNSAPDKSGLPSDRFSAERTGGSVSTLTIQRTQQEDSAVYLCASKRGRQETQYFGPGTRLLVL.

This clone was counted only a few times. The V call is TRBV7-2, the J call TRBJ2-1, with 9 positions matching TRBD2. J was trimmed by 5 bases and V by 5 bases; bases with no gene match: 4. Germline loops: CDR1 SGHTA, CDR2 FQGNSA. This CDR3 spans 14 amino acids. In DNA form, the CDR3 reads TGTGCCAGCAGCCGCGGGGGGGCCGACAATGAGCAGTTCTTC. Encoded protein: CASSRGGADNEQFF.

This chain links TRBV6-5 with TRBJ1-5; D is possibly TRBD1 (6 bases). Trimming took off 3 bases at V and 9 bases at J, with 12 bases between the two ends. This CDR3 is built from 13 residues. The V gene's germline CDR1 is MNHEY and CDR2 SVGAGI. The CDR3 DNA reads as TGTGCCAGCAGTTATACAGGGAATGGGCCCCAGCATTTT. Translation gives CASSYTGNGPQHF.

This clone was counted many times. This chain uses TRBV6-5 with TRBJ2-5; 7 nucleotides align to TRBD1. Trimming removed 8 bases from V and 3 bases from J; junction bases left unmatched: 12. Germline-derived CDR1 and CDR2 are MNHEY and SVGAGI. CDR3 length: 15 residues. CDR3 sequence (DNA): TGTGCCAGCGAACGGACAGGCCGCTCGAAAGAGACCCAGTACTTC. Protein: CASERTGRSKETQYF.